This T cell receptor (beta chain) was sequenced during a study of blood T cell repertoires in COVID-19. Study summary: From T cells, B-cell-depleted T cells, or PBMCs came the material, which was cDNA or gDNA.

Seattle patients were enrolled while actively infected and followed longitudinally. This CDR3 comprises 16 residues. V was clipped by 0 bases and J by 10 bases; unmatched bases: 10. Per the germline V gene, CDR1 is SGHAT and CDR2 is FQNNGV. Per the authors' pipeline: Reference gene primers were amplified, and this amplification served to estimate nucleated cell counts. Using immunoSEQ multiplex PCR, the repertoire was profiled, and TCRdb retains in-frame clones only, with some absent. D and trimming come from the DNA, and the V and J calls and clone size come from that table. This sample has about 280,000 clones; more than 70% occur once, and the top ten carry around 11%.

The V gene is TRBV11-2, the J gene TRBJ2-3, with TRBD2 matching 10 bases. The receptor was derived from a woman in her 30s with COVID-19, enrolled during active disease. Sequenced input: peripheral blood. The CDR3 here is CASSLEGSSSGSSQYF. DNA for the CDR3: TGTGCCAGCAGCTTAGAAGGGTCGTCTAGCGGGAGTTCGCAGTATTTT. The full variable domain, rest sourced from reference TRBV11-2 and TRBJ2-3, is EAGVAQSPRYKIIEKRQSVAFWCNPISGHATLYWYQQILGQGPKLLIQFQNNGVVDDSQLPKDRFSAERLKGVDSTLKIQPAKLEDSAVYLCASSLEGSSSGSSQYFGPGTRLTVL.